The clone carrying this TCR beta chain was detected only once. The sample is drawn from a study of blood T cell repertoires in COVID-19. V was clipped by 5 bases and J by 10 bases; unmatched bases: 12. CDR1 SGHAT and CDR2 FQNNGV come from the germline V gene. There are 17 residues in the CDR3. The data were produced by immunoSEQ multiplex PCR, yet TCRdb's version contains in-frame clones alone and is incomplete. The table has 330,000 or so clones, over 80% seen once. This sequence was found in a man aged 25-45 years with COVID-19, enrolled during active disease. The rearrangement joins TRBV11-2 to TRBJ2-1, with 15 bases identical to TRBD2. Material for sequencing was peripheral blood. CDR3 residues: CASSPRAGLAGGDEQFF. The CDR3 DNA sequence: TGTGCCAGCAGCCCCAGGGCCGGACTAGCGGGGGGGGACGAGCAGTTCTTC.